This TCR beta chain was captured by sequencing in a study of shared clonotypes between healthy human individuals. V lost 5 bases to trimming and J lost 8 bases; unmatched junction nucleotides: 11. Per the germline V gene, CDR1 is SNHLY and CDR2 is FYNNEI. The CDR3 totals 14 residues. Terminally differentiated effector memory CD45RA+ cells were excluded from the naive CD8 cells, which were CD45RO-negative and positively selected for CCR7. TCRdb's copy holds only in-frame clones and misses some; the assay was immunoSEQ multiplex PCR. Of about 2.1 million clones in the sample, about 93% were seen once. The sample taken for sequencing was naive CD8+ T cells from PBMCs. The clonotype originates from a young man in good health. Some clones in this sample may be carry-over from other donors' samples. The chain couples TRBV2 to TRBJ1-2, with 7 bases fitting TRBD1. The CDR3 loop reads CASSFAQGLSGYTF. The CDR3 DNA sequence: TGTGCCAGCAGTTTCGCACAGGGGCTAAGCGGCTACACCTTC.